The clone carrying this T cell receptor beta chain was recorded many times. Noted time point: newly diagnosed GD, antithyroid drugs for less than 3 months. From RNA extracted from PBMCs, the TCR library was made. Both iRepertoire HTBI primers and Arm-PCR of CDR3 regions were used to build the TCR beta libraries. MiXCR was run by TCRdb on the multiplex PCR reads, yielding one entry per CDR3 protein. The sample contains a few hundred thousand distinct CDR3 sequences, around 15% of which appear only once. This sample was included in a study of regulatory T cells in long-lasting Graves disease. The same sample was also studied in work on T cells in Graves' hyperthyroidism and ophthalmopathy.

The receptor was isolated from a woman aged 18-35 years with Graves disease. This sample comprised peripheral blood mononuclear cells (PBMCs), obtained at new diagnosis, from a patient treated with antithyroid drugs.

The CDR3 sequence: CASSSRGLPNTEAFF. The DNA of the CDR3 is TGTGCCAGCAGCTCCAGGGGTTTACCGAACACTGAAGCTTTCTTT. The chain couples TRBV7-9 to TRBJ1-1; D might be TRBD1 (6 bases). V lost 4 bases to trimming and J lost 1 base, with 13 bases between them. The CDR3 runs 15 residues. In germline, CDR1 is SEHNR, CDR2 FQNEAQ (reference sequence). The entire variable domain, with the rest obtained from reference TRBV7-9 and TRBJ1-1, is as follows: DTGVSQNPRHKITKRGQNVTFRCDPISEHNRLYWYRQTLGQGPEFLTYFQNEAQLEKSRLLSDRFSAERPKGSFSTLEIQRTEQGDSAMYLCASSSRGLPNTEAFFGQGTRLTVV.